This passage covers 8 T cell receptor beta chains from one sample sequenced in a study of cytomegalovirus exposure and HLA in healthy donors. Use of 60 Vbeta and 13 Jbeta primers characterized the PCR. The table came from immunoSEQ multiplex PCR; TCRdb's copy has only in-frame clones and leaves some out. The sample has approximately 100,000 clones. The sample was PBMCs. Source of these receptors: a man aged 35-49 years in good health and CMV-seronegative.

The rearrangement uses TRBV4-3 and TRBJ1-3; a weak D match, TRBD1 (5 bases). The CDR3 contains 17 residues. Germline V gene sequence: CDR1 LGHNA, CDR2 YSLEER. V lost 2 bases and J 0 bases, leaving 14 bases between the germline ends. The CDR3 DNA reads TGCGCCAGCAGCCAAAACCCAGGGTCCCGCTCTGGAAACACCATATATTTT. Residues: CASSQNPGSRSGNTIYF.

The V gene is TRBV2, the J gene TRBJ2-7; D is perhaps TRBD1 (6 bases). The V and J ends lost 6 bases and 7 bases respectively, with 16 bases between them. The CDR3 runs 13 residues. CDR1 is SNHLY and CDR2 is FYNNEI in the germline V gene. Here the CDR3 reads CASRRDQGQEQYF. Here the CDR3 DNA reads TGTGCCAGCAGGCGCGACCAGGGGCAAGAGCAGTACTTC.

The chain uses TRBV29-1 and TRBJ2-3; 11 nucleotides agree with TRBD2. V shed 4 bases, J shed 0 bases, and the junction held 6 bases outside the gene matches. The CDR3 length is 16 residues. The germline gives CDR1 SQVTM, CDR2 ANQGSEA. The CDR3 here is CSVVVAGGTSTDTQYF. The CDR3 bases are TGCAGCGTTGTGGTAGCGGGGGGGACTAGCACAGATACGCAGTATTTT.

V and J are TRBV5-8 and TRBJ2-3; tentatively, D is TRBD1 (5 bases). Trimming shortened V by 0 bases and J by 2 bases, and 7 bases separated the two germline ends. Germline values: CDR1 SGHTS, CDR2 YDEGEE. The CDR3 is 14 amino acids. In nucleotides, the CDR3 is TGTGCCAGCAGCTTGGGACAGCCCACAGATACGCAGTATTTT. Its protein is CASSLGQPTDTQYF.

The chain carries TRBV5-1 and TRBJ1-5; D might be TRBD1 (5 bases). CDR3 length: 14 amino acids. Germline assignment: CDR1 SGHRS and CDR2 YFSETQ. Trimming shortened V by 0 bases and J by 1 base, and 5 bases separated the two germline ends. The CDR3 is CASSLAGSNQPQHF. DNA of the CDR3: TGCGCCAGCAGCTTGGCAGGGAGCAATCAGCCCCAGCATTTT. The full variable domain, completed using reference TRBV5-1 and TRBJ1-5, is KAGVTQTPRYLIKTRGQQVTLSCSPISGHRSVSWYQQTPGQGLQFLFEYFSETQRNKGNFPGRFSGRQFSNSRSEMNVSTLELGDSALYLCASSLAGSNQPQHFGDGTRLSIL.

This sequence joins TRBV2 and TRBJ1-4; TRBD1 matches 7 bases. V lost 6 bases and J lost 6; bases outside the gene matches: 7. The length of the CDR3 is 14 residues. Germline CDR1 and CDR2: SNHLY and FYNNEI. CDR3 nucleotide sequence: TGTGCCAGCAGGTCACAGGGGATGCATGAAAAACTGTTTTTT. Protein product: CASRSQGMHEKLFF.

This chain joins TRBV6-5 and TRBJ1-4; 8 bases line up with TRBD1. This CDR3 is 15 amino acids long. Germline V lookup: CDR1 MNHEY, CDR2 SVGAGI. Trimming at V came to 6 bases and at J to 2 bases, leaving 5 bases not matched to a gene. The DNA for the CDR3 is TGTGCCAGCAGACAGGGGGAGTGGACTAATGAAAAACTGTTTTTT. Its protein product is CASRQGEWTNEKLFF.

This rearrangement joins TRBV4-3 to TRBJ1-4; maybe TRBD1 (5 bases). Germline V gene sequence: CDR1 LGHNA, CDR2 YSLEER. The V end was cut by 0 bases, the J end by 4 bases, with 9 bases between. The length of the CDR3 is 15 residues. The CDR3 bases are TGCGCCAGCAGCCAAGAAGGGGCCGATAATGAAAAACTGTTTTTT. It yields the protein CASSQEGADNEKLFF.